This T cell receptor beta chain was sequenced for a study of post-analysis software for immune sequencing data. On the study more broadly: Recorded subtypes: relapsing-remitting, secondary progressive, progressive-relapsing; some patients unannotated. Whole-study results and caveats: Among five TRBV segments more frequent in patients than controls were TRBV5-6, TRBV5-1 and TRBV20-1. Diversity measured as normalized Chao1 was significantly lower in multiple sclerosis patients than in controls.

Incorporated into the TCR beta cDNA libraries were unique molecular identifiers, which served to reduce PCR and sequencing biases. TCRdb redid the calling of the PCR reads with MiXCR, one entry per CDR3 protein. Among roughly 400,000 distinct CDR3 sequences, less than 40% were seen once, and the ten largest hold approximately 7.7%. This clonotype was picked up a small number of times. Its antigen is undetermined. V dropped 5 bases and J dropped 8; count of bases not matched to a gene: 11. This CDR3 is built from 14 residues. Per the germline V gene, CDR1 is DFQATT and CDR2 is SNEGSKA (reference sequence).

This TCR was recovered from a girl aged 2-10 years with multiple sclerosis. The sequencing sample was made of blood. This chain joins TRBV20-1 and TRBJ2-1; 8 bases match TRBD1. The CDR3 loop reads CSAVKGQGADEQFF. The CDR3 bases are TGCAGTGCTGTGAAAGGGCAGGGGGCTGATGAGCAGTTCTTC.